This TCR beta chain stems from a study of blood T cell repertoires in COVID-19. Overall study context: Donors in the United States, Italy and Spain gave samples during acute or convalescent COVID-19. Nucleic acid was either cDNA or gDNA, and it came from T cells, B-cell-depleted T cells, or PBMCs.

The CDR3 sequence is 15 residues long. Germline trimming cut 4 bases from V and 2 bases from J; bases unmatched to any gene: 4. Germline CDR1 SNHLY, CDR2 FYNNEI. Under the authors' procedure: Scientists estimated how many nucleated cells there were by amplifying reference gene primers. Sequencing used immunoSEQ multiplex PCR; TCRdb keeps in-frame clones, though not all of them. The V and J calls and clone size come from that table; D and trimming were worked out from the DNA. The profile shows 200,000 to 300,000 clones, about 85% of them singletons. Sequenced sample: peripheral blood. The origin of this receptor is a woman aged 60-70 years with active or convalescent COVID-19. The V call is TRBV2, the J call TRBJ2-2; 7 bases map to TRBD2. CDR3 sequence: CASSAASGNTGELFF. For the CDR3, the DNA is TGTGCCAGCAGTGCGGCTAGCGGCAACACCGGGGAGCTGTTTTTT. The whole variable domain, remainder taken from reference TRBV2 and TRBJ2-2, is EPEVTQTPSHQVTQMGQEVILRCVPISNHLYFYWYRQILGQKVEFLVSFYNNEISEKSEIFDDQFSVERPDGSNFTLKIRSTKLEDSAMYFCASSAASGNTGELFFGEGSRLTVL.